The 25 T cell receptor beta chains reported below all come from one sample, sequenced in a study of blood T cells in healthy people across ages. The use of a sample-barcoded 5' primer and a J-beta primer mix characterized a second PCR of roughly 7 to 12 cycles. Using its own MiXCR run on the 5' RACE reads, TCRdb lists one record per CDR3 protein. The sample has 1.5 million to 2 million distinct CDR3 sequences, 40% to 55% seen once. Sequenced material: blood. The receptors shown here come from a woman between 40 and 55 years old in good health.

The chain employs TRBV18 and TRBJ1-2; 7 bases agree with TRBD1. CDR3 length: 14 amino acids. After removal of 3 bases from V and 8 bases from J, the junction contained 9 bases not matched to a gene. The V gene's germline CDR1 is KGHSH and CDR2 LQKENI. The CDR3 DNA reads as TGTGCCAGCTCACCGGAGAGTAAGGGGGCCGGCTACACCTTC. Its translation is CASSPESKGAGYTF.

The chain uses TRBV7-9 and TRBJ2-3; 9 bases map to TRBD2. CDR1 and CDR2 (germline): SEHNR, FQNEAQ (reference sequence). J gave up 5 bases and V 5 bases, and 23 bases lay outside the gene matches. The CDR3 extends over 20 amino acids. CDR3 protein: CASSPLSRRGGRVSQDTQYF. CDR3 in DNA: TGTGCCAGCAGCCCACTATCCCGGCGGGGGGGCCGGGTGTCTCAAGATACGCAGTATTTT.

This clonotype was seen a handful of times. The J gene is TRBJ2-1, the V gene TRBV4-2; D gene ambiguous. V dropped 8 bases and J dropped 8 bases, with 16 bases sitting between them. CDR1 LGHNA and CDR2 YNFKEQ come from the germline V gene. The CDR3 is 13 amino acids. The CDR3 nucleotides read TGTGCCAGCCTTCGACAAGGGTCCCATGAGCAGTTCTTC. Its protein is CASLRQGSHEQFF.

V is TRBV6-2 or TRBV6-3 and J is TRBJ2-1, with 8 bases that match TRBD2. The CDR3 totals 17 residues. The V and J ends lost 4 bases and 0 bases, in that order; junction bases with no gene match: 8. The germline CDR1 and CDR2 sequences are MNHEY and SVGEGT. In DNA, the CDR3 is TGTGCCAGCAGTTCGGGACTAGTTGCGAGCTCCTACAATGAGCAGTTCTTC. Translated, it gives CASSSGLVASSYNEQFF.

The chain couples TRBV5-6 to TRBJ2-5, with D perhaps matching TRBD2 (7 bases). Trimming stripped 4 bases from V and 2 bases from J, with 18 bases between. CDR3 size: 16 residues. Germline CDR1 SGHDT, CDR2 YYEEEE. CDR3: CASSPNMGGAQETQYF. The CDR3 nucleotides are TGTGCCAGCAGCCCGAATATGGGGGGGGCTCAAGAGACCCAGTACTTC.

This clonotype was picked up a small number of times. CDR3 DNA: TGCAGCGTCGACCCCGCGGACAGGTCAGGGGATGAGCAGTTCTTC. Residues: CSVDPADRSGDEQFF. This rearrangement joins TRBV29-1 to TRBJ2-1; 7 nucleotides align to TRBD1. The germline V gene encodes CDR1 SQVTM and CDR2 ANQGSEA. With 6 bases clipped from V and 8 bases from J, the junction kept 16 bases outside the gene matches. This CDR3 is built from 15 residues.

The DNA of the CDR3 is TGTGCCAGCAGTGAATCGGTCAGTCCCTGGTACGAGCAGTACTTC. Its translation: CASSESVSPWYEQYF. This chain links TRBV6-1 with TRBJ2-7, with D unresolved. Trimming pared 2 bases from V and 4 bases from J, leaving 15 bases between. Germline V gives CDR1 MNHNS, CDR2 SASEGT. The CDR3 is 15 residues long.

The chain uses TRBV6-5 and TRBJ1-2; unclear D gene. Trimming took 2 bases from V and 12 from J, leaving 13 bases between them. This CDR3 region has 12 residues. Germline assignment: CDR1 MNHEY and CDR2 SVGAGI. CDR3 region: CASSYGGGQNTF. Written as DNA, the CDR3 is TGTGCCAGCAGTTACGGAGGCGGGCAGAACACCTTC.

The rearrangement links TRBV6-5 to TRBJ2-5, with 12 bases aligning to TRBD2. The CDR3 extends over 16 amino acids. CDR1 is MNHEY and CDR2 is SVGAGI in the germline V gene. Trimming took 1 base from V and 5 from J; bases not matched to a gene: 5. In DNA, the CDR3 is TGTGCCAGCAGTTACTTTGGACTAGCGGGGAGGGAGACCCAGTACTTC. It is translated as CASSYFGLAGRETQYF.

This clonotype was detected a few times. This chain uses TRBV5-1 with TRBJ1-4, with D tentatively TRBD1 (5 bases). The CDR3 spans 15 residues. V lost 5 bases to trimming and J lost 3 bases, with 14 bases between them. Germline V gene data show CDR1 as SGHRS and CDR2 as YFSETQ. CDR3 in DNA: TGCGCCAGCAGGTTCGACAGTGCGGCTAATGAAAAACTGTTTTTT. Translation: CASRFDSAANEKLFF.

This clonotype was picked up one time. The chain has TRBV5-6 and TRBJ2-5; 10 nucleotides line up with TRBD2. The J call is in doubt because the DNA end fits TRBJ2-7 better. The CDR3 runs 15 residues. Per germline, CDR1 SGHDT and CDR2 YYEEEE. The CDR3 nucleotides are TGTGCCAGCAGCCCAGGGACTAGCGTCCTCCTCGAGCAGTACTTC. This encodes CASSPGTSVLLEQYF.

This sequence joins TRBV11-3 and TRBJ2-5; 7 positions agree with TRBD1. Trimming at V came to 4 bases and at J to 11 bases, leaving 10 bases not matched to a gene. The germline V gene has CDR1 SGHNT and CDR2 YENEEA. The CDR3 length is 13 residues. The CDR3 bases are TGTGCCAGCAGCTCCTCGGACAGGAATGAGCAGTACTTC. Translation: CASSSSDRNEQYF. The full variable domain, completed using reference TRBV11-3 and TRBJ2-5, is EAGVVQSPRYKIIEKKQPVAFWCNPISGHNTLYWYLQNLGQGPELLIRYENEEAVDDSQLPKDRFSAERLKGVDSTLKIQPAELGDSAVYLCASSSSDRNEQYFGPGTRLLVL.

This sequence joins TRBV19 and TRBJ2-3; 7 nucleotides match TRBD1. The CDR3 loop spans 15 amino acids. Per the germline V gene, CDR1 is LNHDA and CDR2 is SQIVND (reference sequence). The J segment lost 5 bases and the V segment lost 2 bases, leaving 7 bases of the junction unmatched. The CDR3 reads CASSIRQGREDTQYF. In DNA, the CDR3 is TGTGCCAGTAGTATACGACAGGGTCGGGAAGATACGCAGTATTTT.

The chain joins TRBV4-3 to TRBJ1-2, with a possible D match to TRBD1 (6 bases). The V and J ends lost 1 base and 3 bases respectively, with 12 bases between them. Germline CDR1 LGHNA, CDR2 YSLEER. This CDR3 comprises 15 residues. DNA for the CDR3: TGCGCCAGCAGCCAAGGCTCGACAGGAGACTATGGCTACACCTTC. It translates to CASSQGSTGDYGYTF.

A few counts support this clonotype. V is TRBV28 and J is TRBJ2-3, with no clear D. The germline gives CDR1 MDHEN, CDR2 SYDVKM. This CDR3 has 12 residues. The ends were cut back, 11 bases at V and 4 bases at J, with 13 bases in the middle. This chain's CDR3 is CAYSRTPDTQYF. DNA for the CDR3: TGTGCCTATTCCAGGACCCCAGATACGCAGTATTTT.

V usage is TRBV7-9 and J usage is TRBJ2-5; D is unclear. From germline, CDR1 is SEHNR and CDR2 FQNEAQ (reference sequence). The CDR3 is made up of 14 amino acids. The V and J ends lost 4 bases and 0 bases respectively, with 9 bases between them. CDR3 protein: CASSWTRDQETQYF. As DNA, the CDR3 is TGTGCCAGCAGCTGGACCCGCGACCAAGAGACCCAGTACTTC.

The chain uses TRBV29-1 and TRBJ2-6, with unresolved D. V was pared by 4 bases and J by 0 bases, with 13 bases between. Germline lookup yields CDR1 SQVTM and CDR2 ANQGSEA. The CDR3 is 16 amino acids. The CDR3 bases are TGCAGCGTTGTGGAAGGGCTTAGCTCTGGGGCCAACGTCCTGACTTTC. Encoded protein: CSVVEGLSSGANVLTF.

The V call is TRBV7-8, the J call TRBJ2-1, with 7 bases that match TRBD2. The J call may be wrong; the DNA end is better matched by TRBJ2-7. The CDR3 consists of 15 residues. Germline values: CDR1 SGHVS, CDR2 FQNEAQ. CDR3 loop: CASRLGGVTYNEQYF. CDR3 nucleotide sequence: TGTGCCAGCAGATTGGGGGGGGTGACTTACAATGAGCAGTACTTC.

The chain carries TRBV7-3 and TRBJ2-3; possibly TRBD2 for D (5 bases). CDR1 is SGHTA, CDR2 FQGTGA, per germline. Between the trimmed V and J ends, which lost 3 bases and 0 bases, there was a span of 10 bases. The CDR3 is 15 amino acids. The CDR3 sequence: CASSFGRASTDTQYF. The CDR3 DNA reads as TGTGCCAGCAGCTTTGGGCGGGCTAGCACAGATACGCAGTATTTT.

CDR3 in amino acids: CATSVTAGHEQYF. The CDR3 bases are TGTGCCACCAGTGTTACTGCAGGGCACGAGCAGTACTTC. The J gene is TRBJ2-5, the V gene TRBV24-1, with D possibly being TRBD1 (5 bases). Matching the DNA end better, TRBJ2-7 makes the J call doubtful. The germline gives CDR1 KGHDR, CDR2 SFDVKD. This CDR3 has 13 residues.

The chain links TRBV7-6 to TRBJ1-2, with 8 bases matching TRBD1. Germline loops: CDR1 SGHVS, CDR2 FNYEAQ. This CDR3 contains 15 residues. V shed 2 bases and J 6 bases; nucleotides not matched to a gene: 8. The CDR3 coding sequence is TGTGCCAGCAGCTTAAGGGCAGGGGGCAACGATGGCTACACCTTC. Its protein product is CASSLRAGGNDGYTF.

This clonotype was seen a few times. V and J are TRBV5-1 and TRBJ1-5; D ambiguous. This CDR3 is 16 amino acids long. Germline V gene data show CDR1 as SGHRS and CDR2 as YFSETQ. V lost 5 bases and J 4 bases, leaving 19 bases between the germline ends. CDR3 protein: CASRPGSGSVNQPQHF. DNA for the CDR3: TGCGCCAGCAGACCGGGTTCGGGATCCGTTAATCAGCCCCAGCATTTT.

In this sample, this clonotype turned up a few times. The chain employs TRBV7-9 and TRBJ2-1, with TRBD2 matching over 10 bases. Germline assignment: CDR1 SEHNR and CDR2 FQNEAQ (reference sequence). The CDR3 is 15 amino acids. Trimming took 5 bases from V and 7 from J; bases not matched to a gene: 8. This chain's CDR3 is CASSERGGLGNEQFF. CDR3 nucleotides: TGTGCCAGCAGCGAGCGGGGGGGCCTGGGGAATGAGCAGTTCTTC.

V is TRBV7-8 and J is TRBJ2-5; TRBD2 aligns across 9 bases. The CDR3 extends over 15 amino acids. Losses at the gene ends were 1 base for V and 11 bases for J; bases not matched to a gene: 11. Germline V lookup: CDR1 SGHVS, CDR2 FQNEAQ. CDR3 sequence (DNA): TGTGCCAGCAGCTTAGTGGGTGGGACTAGCAGTGAGCAGTACTTC. Its translation is CASSLVGGTSSEQYF. The complete variable domain, with remaining parts taken from reference TRBV7-8 and TRBJ2-5, reads GAGVSQSPRYKVAKRGQDVALRCDPISGHVSLFWYQQALGQGPEFLTYFQNEAQLDKSGLPSDRFFAERPEGSVSTLKIQRTQQEDSAVYLCASSLVGGTSSEQYFGPGTRLLVL.

The rearrangement links TRBV28 to TRBJ1-2; D uncertain. Deletions cut 3 bases from V and 10 bases from J, with 9 bases between. Looked up from germline, CDR1 is MDHEN and CDR2 is SYDVKM. CDR3 size: 11 residues. CDR3 loop: CASSFRFSYTF. The CDR3 DNA is TGTGCCAGCAGTTTTCGTTTCTCCTACACCTTC.